This T cell receptor beta chain is from a study of early T cells in non-severe SARS-CoV-2 infection. Study-level background: Chains were not paired, and sequencing was done on bulk RNA from unsorted whole blood. Study-level results: The matching step, a VDJdb search, favored anti-spike CD8 responses and missed private and CD4 specificities.

The germline CDR1 and CDR2 sequences are SQVTM and ANQGSEA. Trimming left V 1 base short and J 4 bases short, with 7 bases between. The CDR3 extends over 12 amino acids. In the library, individual cDNA molecules carried attached unique molecular identifiers. From the 5' RACE reads, TCRdb called clonotypes with MiXCR, one entry per CDR3 protein. The repertoire holds 76,000 or so distinct CDR3 sequences, with about 11% as singletons. This clonotype was counted ten times or more. The antigen remains unidentified. The sequencing input was whole blood. The chain recombines TRBV29-1 with TRBJ1-2; D is possibly TRBD1 (5 bases). This clonotype was sampled from an adult who was a healthcare worker with PCR-confirmed SARS-CoV-2 infection or an uninfected control (not recorded which). CDR3 loop: CSVEGGFYGYTF. CDR3 sequence (DNA): TGCAGCGTTGAAGGGGGGTTCTATGGCTACACCTTC.